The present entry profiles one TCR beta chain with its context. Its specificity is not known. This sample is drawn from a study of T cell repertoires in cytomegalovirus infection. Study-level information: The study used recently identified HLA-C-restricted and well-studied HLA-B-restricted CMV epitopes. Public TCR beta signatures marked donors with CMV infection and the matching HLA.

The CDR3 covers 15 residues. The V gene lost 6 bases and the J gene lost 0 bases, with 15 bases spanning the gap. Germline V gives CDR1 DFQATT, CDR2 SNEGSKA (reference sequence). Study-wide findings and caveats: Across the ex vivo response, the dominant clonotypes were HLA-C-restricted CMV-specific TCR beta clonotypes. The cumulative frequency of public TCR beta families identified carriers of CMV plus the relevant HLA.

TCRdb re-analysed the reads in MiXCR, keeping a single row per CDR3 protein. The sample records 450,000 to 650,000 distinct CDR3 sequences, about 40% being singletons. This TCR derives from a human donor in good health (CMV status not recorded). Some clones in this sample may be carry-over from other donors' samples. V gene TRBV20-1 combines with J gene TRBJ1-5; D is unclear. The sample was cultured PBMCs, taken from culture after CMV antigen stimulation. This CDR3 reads CSARNSFHSNQPQHF. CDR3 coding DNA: TGCAGTGCCAGGAACAGCTTTCATAGCAATCAGCCCCAGCATTTT.